Below, one T cell receptor beta chain is given with its context. This table comes from immunoSEQ multiplex PCR, and its TCRdb copy is limited to in-frame clones, with some not included. The repertoire consists of 150,000 to 200,000 clones, with approximately 94% occurring once and the leading ten covering about 1.4%. These data originate in a study of control samples from healthy donors and cancer patients. The CDR3 is 16 residues long. Germline lookup yields CDR1 SGHVS and CDR2 FQNEAQ. V trimming: 1 base; J trimming: 1 base; junction bases outside the gene matches: 6. J is TRBJ1-2 and V is TRBV7-8; 7 nucleotides agree with TRBD1. This clonotype was sampled from a man aged 25 to 45 in good health. Sequences were obtained from blood. CDR3 DNA: TGTGCCAGCAGCTTAGTGGGACAGAGACTTAACTATGGCTACACCTTC. Translated, it gives CASSLVGQRLNYGYTF.